This section outlines one T cell receptor beta chain sequence together with its context. As yet, its antigen is unknown. PCR used 60 Vbeta primers and 13 Jbeta primers. The repertoire was sequenced with immunoSEQ multiplex PCR; TCRdb's copy has only in-frame clones and lacks some. The data show some 160,000 clones, 78% seen once. Per the germline V gene, CDR1 is KGHSH and CDR2 is LQKENI. The CDR3 extends over 17 amino acids. The V segment lost 2 bases and the J segment 2 bases; nucleotides outside the gene matches: 5. The sample belongs to a study of cytomegalovirus exposure and HLA in healthy donors. Study observations and caveats: One cluster of highly shared sequence variants probably arose as a sequencing artifact. A previous analysis found most TCR beta V segments productive roughly 90% or roughly 30% of the time. Immune exposure information comprised only CMV serostatus. The listing of roughly 160 TCR beta chains classed them as cytomegalovirus-associated.

Material: PBMCs. The sequence was collected from a male donor in good health and CMV-seronegative. The J gene is TRBJ2-6, the V gene TRBV18; 8 bases agree with TRBD1. CDR3 nucleotides: TGTGCCAGCTCACCAAGCCAGGGGGCAACTGGGGCCAACGTCCTGACTTTC. This encodes CASSPSQGATGANVLTF.